This T cell receptor beta chain was identified during a study of T cells expressing NK-cell markers. Beta-chain TCR cDNA was generated via 5'RACE template switching with UMIs. TCRdb reprocessed the 5' RACE reads, with one entry per CDR3 protein and no DNA. The listing records 350,000 to 400,000 distinct CDR3 sequences. Study observations and caveats: CD8+ T cells in over 5 donors included dominant NKG2C+ clonotypes at about 1.0-7.0%. The CD3+CD56-NKG2C+ fraction was also led by these clonotypes in a few donors.

Germline loops: CDR1 DFQATT, CDR2 SNEGSKA (reference sequence). CDR3 length equals 12 residues. A remark on this clonotype: Its specificity is unknown.

The sequenced sample consisted of blood T cells: a sorted CD56 or NKG2C T cell subset, CD4+ or CD8+ T cells, or bulk PBMC T cells (not recorded which). The chain is built from TRBV20-1 and TRBJ1-1; TCRdb outputs TRBD1, but without DNA this stays unchecked. This TCR came from a woman between 50 and 59 years old in good health. CDR3 in amino acids: CSARTGTWEAFF.